These 22 T cell receptor beta chains originate from one sample sequenced in a study of beta chain features in type 1 diabetes. Study results and caveats: For Type 1 diabetes patients, all four CD4+ subsets carried TCRB CDR3s that were moderately but significantly shorter.

These receptors have no known antigen. Sequenced material consisted of expressed TCRB transcripts (all of the isolated RNA was reverse transcribed). TCRdb keeps only in-frame clones here, not all; method: immunoSEQ multiplex PCR. The table includes 400,000 or so clones, over 8.5% detected once. Input material: central memory CD4+ T cells from blood. The receptors come from a man aged 30 to 45 with type 1 diabetes.

This chain joins TRBV5-4 and TRBJ1-6; 7 positions match TRBD1. V lost 3 bases, J lost 7 bases, and 4 bases stayed unmatched. CDR3 length equals 14 residues. Germline V gives CDR1 SGHNT, CDR2 YYREEE (reference sequence). DNA of the CDR3: TGTGCCAGCAGCTCGGACAGGAGGAATTCACCCCTCCACTTT. Translating gives CASSSDRRNSPLHF.

This clone was observed once. At the DNA level, this CDR3 is encoded by other sequences in the same sample as well. The chain employs TRBV28 and TRBJ1-2, with a possible D match to TRBD1 (5 bases). The germline CDR1 and CDR2 sequences are MDHEN and SYDVKM. Trimming removed 4 bases from V and 4 bases from J, with 7 bases in between. The CDR3 is 12 amino acids. CDR3 amino acids: CASSWGGYGYTF. The CDR3 region has the DNA TGTGCCAGCAGTTGGGGGGGCTATGGCTACACCTTC.

This chain links TRBV4-1 with TRBJ2-2; a weak D match, TRBD2 (5 bases). Germline V gene lookup returns CDR1 MGHRA and CDR2 YSYEKL. The CDR3 sequence is 17 residues long. Trimming stripped 0 bases from V and 2 bases from J, with 13 bases between. As DNA, the CDR3 is TGCGCCAGCAGCCAAGATTTACTAGACGATAACACCGGGGAGCTGTTTTTT. It specifies CASSQDLLDDNTGELFF.

This clone was counted many times. The CDR3 here is CASSWDSNQPQHF. Written as DNA, the CDR3 is TGTGCCAGCAGCTGGGATAGCAATCAGCCCCAGCATTTT. The genes are TRBV7-9 and TRBJ1-5; D remains ambiguous. Germline loops: CDR1 SEHNR, CDR2 FQNEAQ (reference sequence). This CDR3 contains 13 residues. Deletions cut 4 bases from V and 0 bases from J, with 4 bases between.

CDR3 protein: CASSLGQDYEQYF. CDR3 nucleotide sequence: TGTGCCAGCAGCTTGGGACAGGACTACGAGCAGTACTTC. The chain links TRBV5-4 to TRBJ2-7; maybe TRBD1 (6 bases). The CDR3 is 13 amino acids. CDR1 and CDR2 from the germline V gene are SGHNT and YYREEE (reference sequence). V gave up 0 bases and J gave up 3 bases, with 7 bases separating them.

Only a few counts were recorded for this clone. The V and J genes are TRBV5-1 and TRBJ2-5; D perhaps matches TRBD1 (6 bases). The CDR3 runs 15 residues. V was shortened by 4 bases and J by 5 bases, with 18 bases between the two germline ends. Germline-derived CDR1 and CDR2 are SGHRS and YFSETQ. CDR3 in DNA: TGCGCCAGCAGCCGCGGACAGACCTCCGGGGAGACCCAGTACTTC. Protein: CASSRGQTSGETQYF.

The chain employs TRBV7-2 and TRBJ2-7; 10 bases map to TRBD1. The CDR3 has 14 residues. Germline CDR1 is SGHTA and CDR2 is FQGNSA. J lost 2 bases, V lost 3 bases, and 1 base had no gene match. The CDR3 DNA reads TGTGCCAGCAGCTTCGGGACAGGGGCCTACGAGCAGTACTTC. Translated, it gives CASSFGTGAYEQYF.

The CDR3 DNA reads as TGTGCCAGCAGCTTATCTTCTGGAGACACCTCCTACGAGCAGTACTTC. It yields the protein CASSLSSGDTSYEQYF. The chain links TRBV7-2 to TRBJ2-7; D uncertain. This CDR3 is 16 amino acids long. The germline V gene has CDR1 SGHTA and CDR2 FQGNSA. V gave up 2 bases and J gave up 0 bases, with 14 bases separating them.

At least ten counts were recorded for this clone. J is TRBJ2-7 and V is TRBV7-9, with D possibly being TRBD2 (5 bases). The V and J ends lost 9 bases and 5 bases respectively, with 11 bases between them. CDR3 size: 11 residues. Looked up from germline, CDR1 is SEHNR and CDR2 is FQNEAQ (reference sequence). The CDR3 bases are TGTGCCAGTACGGACGGGGACGAGCAGTACTTC. Protein product: CASTDGDEQYF.

This clone was observed a few times. The chain has TRBV6-6 and TRBJ1-1; no reliable D call. The CDR3 is 14 residues long. From germline, CDR1 is MNHNY and CDR2 SVGAGI (reference sequence). Trimming took off 2 bases at V and 4 bases at J, with 11 bases between the two ends. The CDR3 sequence: CASSYSGVGTEAFF. The DNA of the CDR3 is TGTGCCAGCAGTTACAGCGGGGTTGGCACTGAAGCTTTCTTT.

Many counts were recorded for this clone. This rearrangement joins TRBV11-2 to TRBJ2-3, with 7 bases fitting TRBD2. J was trimmed by 2 bases and V by 0 bases; bases with no gene match: 8. The length of the CDR3 is 17 residues. Germline CDR1 and CDR2: SGHAT and FQNNGV. The DNA for the CDR3 is TGTGCCAGCAGCTTAGATGGGGCTAGCGGATTCACAGATACGCAGTATTTT. Translated, it gives CASSLDGASGFTDTQYF.

V gene TRBV30 combines with J gene TRBJ2-7; TRBD2 aligns across 11 bases. The CDR3 length is 17 residues. V lost 7 bases, J lost 1 base, and 15 bases stayed unmatched. CDR1 and CDR2 (germline): GTSNPN, SVGIG (reference sequence). DNA for the CDR3: TGTGCCTCAAATCCGGGACTAGCGGCAGGGGGTTCCTACGAGCAGTACTTC. This gives the protein CASNPGLAAGGSYEQYF.

This clone was seen ten or more times. The chain combines TRBV27 with TRBJ2-1; TRBD2 might be the D (6 bases). Trimming removed 5 bases at V and 10 bases at J, with 9 bases between. The germline CDR1 and CDR2 sequences are MNHEY and SMNVEV (reference sequence). CDR3 length: 11 amino acids. The CDR3 DNA reads as TGTGCCAGCAGTCAGCGGGCCGAGCAGTTCTTC. This gives the protein CASSQRAEQFF.

The genes are TRBV5-6 and TRBJ2-7; TRBD2 matches 9 bases. There are 16 residues in the CDR3. CDR1 is SGHDT and CDR2 is YYEEEE in the germline V gene. With 4 bases clipped from V and 2 bases from J, the junction kept 10 bases outside the gene matches. The DNA of the CDR3 is TGTGCCAGCAGCGGCTTAGGACTAGCGCTTCCCTACGAGCAGTACTTC. Its protein product is CASSGLGLALPYEQYF.

The CDR3 here is CASSLALGYNQPQHF. In nucleotides, the CDR3 is TGTGCCAGCAGCTTGGCGTTAGGATACAATCAGCCCCAGCATTTT. This chain connects TRBV5-8 to TRBJ1-5; D remains unclear. Germline V lookup: CDR1 SGHTS, CDR2 YDEGEE. V dropped 0 bases and J dropped 3 bases, with 10 bases sitting between them. The CDR3 is 15 residues long.

The rearrangement joins TRBV27 to TRBJ1-5; D is ambiguous. Germline V gene sequence: CDR1 MNHEY, CDR2 SMNVEV (reference sequence). The CDR3 sequence is 13 residues long. As DNA, the CDR3 is TGTGGGGCCGATAGAGAGGTTAATCAGCCCCAGCATTTT. Its translation: CGADREVNQPQHF.

The chain recombines TRBV7-3 with TRBJ2-1; tentative D call: TRBD1 (6 bases). With 4 bases removed from V and 3 bases from J, the gap between germline ends came to 16 bases. This CDR3 spans 16 amino acids. Germline loops: CDR1 SGHTA, CDR2 FQGTGA. CDR3 loop: CASSSQGKVGYNEQFF. The CDR3 DNA follows: TGTGCCAGCAGCTCGCAGGGGAAAGTGGGCTACAATGAGCAGTTCTTC.

In the case of this clone: The same CDR3 also results from other DNA sequences found in this sample. The V and J genes are TRBV27 and TRBJ2-7; possible D gene TRBD2, 5 bases. CDR1 is MNHEY, CDR2 SMNVEV, per germline (reference sequence). This CDR3 is built from 12 residues. Trimming took 8 bases from V and 1 from J, leaving 9 bases between them. CDR3 in DNA: TGTGCCAGCGGTGACTATTCCTACGAGCAGTACTTC. This translates into CASGDYSYEQYF.

The CDR3 nucleotides are TGTGCCAGCAGTCTCCGGGCCCAACTTTCGGGTGAGCAGTACTTC. It encodes CASSLRAQLSGEQYF. The chain has TRBV6-5 and TRBJ2-7; D not certain. Deletions cut 5 bases from V and 7 bases from J, with 21 bases between. Germline V gene lookup returns CDR1 MNHEY and CDR2 SVGAGI. The CDR3 is 15 amino acids.

This clone was detected a few times. The rearrangement joins TRBV6-4 to TRBJ1-1; D gene uncertain. Trimming took off 5 bases at V and 4 bases at J, with 11 bases between the two ends. Per the germline V gene, CDR1 is MRHNA and CDR2 is SNTAGT. The CDR3 loop spans 13 amino acids. The CDR3 DNA is TGTGCCAGCAGTCGTTCGGGAAGCACTGAAGCTTTCTTT. Encoded protein: CASSRSGSTEAFF.

This clone was observed a few times. The chain links TRBV5-1 to TRBJ2-5; a possible D gene is TRBD1 (5 bases). The CDR3 has 16 residues. Germline lookup yields CDR1 SGHRS and CDR2 YFSETQ. V gave up 0 bases and J gave up 4 bases, with 16 bases separating them. The CDR3 here is CASSLGSYGAGETQYF. The CDR3 DNA sequence: TGCGCCAGCAGCTTGGGATCGTATGGGGCCGGAGAGACCCAGTACTTC.

This rearrangement joins TRBV5-4 to TRBJ2-2; 10 bases align to TRBD1. From germline, CDR1 is SGHNT and CDR2 YYREEE (reference sequence). V trimming: 4 bases; J trimming: 4 bases; junction bases outside the gene matches: 4. This CDR3 is built from 15 residues. The chain's CDR3 is CASSRGQGGTGELFF. The CDR3 DNA reads TGTGCCAGCAGCCGTGGACAGGGGGGCACCGGGGAGCTGTTTTTT. The variable domain in full, completed from reference TRBV5-4 and TRBJ2-2, reads ETGVTQSPTHLIKTRGQQVTLRCSSQSGHNTVSWYQQALGQGPQFIFQYYREEENGRGNFPPRFSGLQFPNYSSELNVNALELDDSALYLCASSRGQGGTGELFFGEGSRLTVL.